This TCR beta chain was obtained from a study of blood T cell repertoires in COVID-19. The germline gives CDR1 LNHNV, CDR2 YYDKDF (reference sequence). The CDR3 has 16 residues. Trimming shortened V by 3 bases and J by 3 bases, and 15 bases separated the two germline ends. Study processing details: Nucleated cell number was recorded as an estimate derived from reference gene primer amplification. Sequencing was performed with immunoSEQ multiplex PCR; in TCRdb, only in-frame clones are kept and a portion is missing. That table gives V, J and clone size, and the DNA gave D and trimming. The sample contains about 300,000 clones, around 90% of which appear only once.

This sequence originates from a woman under 30 with acute COVID-19. The sequencing input was PBMCs or T cells enriched from blood (not recorded which). V usage is TRBV15 and J usage is TRBJ2-1; D is possibly TRBD1 (5 bases). The CDR3 here is CATSSPVTVNYNEQFF. For the CDR3, the DNA is TGTGCCACCAGCAGCCCAGTGACAGTTAACTACAATGAGCAGTTCTTC. The full variable domain, with the rest looked up from reference TRBV15 and TRBJ2-1, is DAMVIQNPRYQVTQFGKPVTLSCSQTLNHNVMYWYQQKSSQAPKLLFHYYDKDFNNEADTPDNFQSRRPNTSFCFLDIRSPGLGDTAMYLCATSSPVTVNYNEQFFGPGTRLTVL.